Each of the 18 T cell receptor beta chains below was sequenced from the same sample in a study of T cell changes during pregnancy in multiple sclerosis. Sequenced by immunoSEQ multiplex PCR; TCRdb stores in-frame clones only, minus some. The table shows some 140,000 clones, with about 95% occurring only once. Specimen: peripheral blood, collected after pregnancy. These receptors originate from a female donor with multiple sclerosis, enrolled in a pregnancy study.

The chain has TRBV19 and TRBJ1-1; D is possibly TRBD1 (5 bases). CDR1 and CDR2 (germline): LNHDA, SQIVND (reference sequence). The CDR3 runs 14 residues. Trimming left V 3 bases short and J 6 bases short, with 14 bases between. The CDR3 region is CASSINQGSAEAFF. The CDR3 DNA reads as TGTGCCAGTAGTATTAATCAGGGTTCAGCTGAAGCTTTCTTT.

This chain uses TRBV27 with TRBJ2-3, with D unresolved. V was pared by 3 bases and J by 1 base, with 8 bases between. The CDR3 has 14 residues. CDR1 is MNHEY, CDR2 SMNVEV, per germline (reference sequence). Here the CDR3 DNA reads TGTGCCAGCAGTTTGTCTCAGGGCACAGATACGCAGTATTTT. Its protein is CASSLSQGTDTQYF.

The chain links TRBV19 to TRBJ1-1; D is undetermined. Germline V gene data show CDR1 as LNHDA and CDR2 as SQIVND (reference sequence). The CDR3 is made up of 13 amino acids. V was pared by 7 bases and J by 1 base, with 10 bases between. The CDR3 loop is CASNRRENTEAFF. CDR3 sequence (DNA): TGTGCCAGTAACCGACGGGAGAACACTGAAGCTTTCTTT. Filled out from reference TRBV19 and TRBJ1-1, the complete variable domain reads DGGITQSPKYLFRKEGQNVTLSCEQNLNHDAMYWYRQDPGQGLRLIYYSQIVNDFQKGDIAEGYSVSREKKESFPLTVTSAQKNPTAFYLCASNRRENTEAFFGQGTRLTVV.

This chain connects TRBV28 to TRBJ2-2; 7 nucleotides line up with TRBD1. The V and J ends lost 3 bases and 6 bases, in that order; junction bases with no gene match: 1. CDR1 MDHEN and CDR2 SYDVKM come from the germline V gene. The CDR3 length is 13 residues. The DNA for the CDR3 is TGTGCCAGCAGTTTTAGGGGGCCCGGGGAGCTGTTTTTT. Protein product: CASSFRGPGELFF.

This chain links TRBV27 with TRBJ2-1; 7 bases are shared with TRBD2. Germline CDR1 MNHEY, CDR2 SMNVEV (reference sequence). The trim removed 7 bases at V and 6 bases at J, leaving 12 bases unmatched. CDR3 size: 15 residues. The CDR3 loop reads CASKRREGQSNEQFF. CDR3 nucleotides: TGTGCCAGCAAACGGAGGGAGGGGCAATCCAATGAGCAGTTCTTC.

This chain joins TRBV5-1 and TRBJ2-6; D is perhaps TRBD1 (6 bases). V lost 4 bases, J lost 1 base, and 12 bases lay in between. The germline CDR1 and CDR2 sequences are SGHRS and YFSETQ. The CDR3 is 16 amino acids. CDR3 loop: CASSGRQASGANVLTF. DNA for the CDR3: TGCGCCAGCAGCGGACGACAGGCATCTGGGGCCAACGTCCTGACTTTC.

The table lists this clone with a count of one. The chain links TRBV5-1 to TRBJ2-1, with 7 bases aligning to TRBD2. The CDR3 spans 15 residues. V was pared by 0 bases and J by 6 bases, with 6 bases of the junction left unmatched. Per germline, CDR1 SGHRS and CDR2 YFSETQ. The CDR3 spells CASSLGPGGPNEQFF. The CDR3 DNA reads as TGCGCCAGCAGCTTGGGTCCGGGAGGCCCCAATGAGCAGTTCTTC.

This sequence joins TRBV4-1 and TRBJ2-1, with TRBD2 matching over 7 bases. In germline, CDR1 is MGHRA, CDR2 YSYEKL. The CDR3 covers 16 residues. The V gene end was trimmed by 4 bases and the J gene end by 8 bases; junction bases not matched to a gene: 14. CDR3: CASSRPSGPTNHEQFF. CDR3 nucleotide sequence: TGCGCCAGCAGCCGCCCTAGCGGCCCTACGAACCATGAGCAGTTCTTC.

The chain recombines TRBV7-6 with TRBJ2-7; D is perhaps TRBD1 (6 bases). CDR1 and CDR2 (germline): SGHVS, FNYEAQ. The CDR3 has 13 residues. Trimming left V 8 bases short and J 6 bases short, with 17 bases between. The CDR3 DNA is TGTGCCAGCTCCTTTGGCGACAGGCTCGAGCAGTACTTC. It translates to CASSFGDRLEQYF.

The chain combines TRBV2 with TRBJ2-1; perhaps TRBD2 as D (5 bases). In germline, CDR1 is SNHLY, CDR2 FYNNEI. V was trimmed by 4 bases and J by 2 bases, leaving 12 bases between them. The CDR3 is made up of 15 amino acids. The CDR3 protein is CASSGTQGPYNEQFF. The CDR3 DNA is TGTGCCAGCAGTGGGACTCAAGGTCCCTACAATGAGCAGTTCTTC.

The chain joins TRBV28 to TRBJ2-1, with 9 bases aligning to TRBD2. The CDR3 extends over 14 amino acids. J was trimmed by 8 bases and V by 4 bases; bases with no gene match: 6. Germline CDR1 reads MDHEN; CDR2 reads SYDVKM. The CDR3 reads CASSSLAGMDEQFF. DNA for the CDR3: TGTGCCAGCAGTTCCCTAGCGGGGATGGATGAGCAGTTCTTC.

This chain links TRBV9 with TRBJ2-6; TRBD1 agrees at 7 bases. Looked up from germline, CDR1 is SGDLS and CDR2 is YYNGEE. This CDR3 comprises 20 residues. The V gene end was trimmed by 4 bases and the J gene end by 1 base; junction bases not matched to a gene: 17. The CDR3 nucleotides are TGTGCCAGCAGCCGCCGGGACAGTTTTCGCGGAGGATCTGGGGCCAACGTCCTGACTTTC. Amino acids: CASSRRDSFRGGSGANVLTF. The full variable domain, with the rest looked up from reference TRBV9 and TRBJ2-6, is DSGVTQTPKHLITATGQRVTLRCSPRSGDLSVYWYQQSLDQGLQFLIQYYNGEERAKGNILERFSAQQFPDLHSELNLSSLELGDSALYFCASSRRDSFRGGSGANVLTFGAGSRLTVL.

The chain links TRBV5-4 to TRBJ2-2, with a tentative D call TRBD2 (5 bases). The V gene lost 0 bases and the J gene lost 7 bases, with 16 bases spanning the gap. CDR1 SGHNT and CDR2 YYREEE come from the germline V gene (reference sequence). CDR3 length: 16 residues. The CDR3 nucleotides are TGTGCCAGCAGCTTGGGATCGGGGAAGGCCCTCGGGGAGCTGTTTTTT. Its protein product is CASSLGSGKALGELFF.

The CDR3, as DNA: TGTGCCATCAGTGAGCCGACGACTAGCGGGACCGGTGAGCAGTTCTTC. Translation: CAISEPTTSGTGEQFF. The V and J genes are TRBV10-3 and TRBJ2-1; 11 nucleotides align to TRBD2. The V gene end was trimmed by 2 bases and the J gene end by 9 bases; junction bases not matched to a gene: 9. The length of the CDR3 is 16 residues. Germline V gives CDR1 ENHRY, CDR2 SYGVKD.

V and J are TRBV6-1 and TRBJ1-2; 7 nucleotides match TRBD1. CDR3 size: 14 residues. V lost 5 bases, J lost 4 bases, and 7 bases stayed unmatched. The germline gives CDR1 MNHNS, CDR2 SASEGT. This CDR3 is CASSPMEGAYGYTF. CDR3 nucleotide sequence: TGTGCCAGCAGTCCCATGGAGGGGGCCTATGGCTACACCTTC.

The V gene is TRBV10-2, the J gene TRBJ2-5; D may be TRBD2 (6 bases). Trimming pared 5 bases from V and 2 bases from J, leaving 15 bases between. Germline lookup yields CDR1 WSHSY and CDR2 SAAADI. The length of the CDR3 is 15 residues. CDR3 region: CASSRLGNLQETQYF. The DNA for the CDR3 is TGCGCCAGCAGTCGACTAGGAAACCTTCAAGAGACCCAGTACTTC.

This chain links TRBV10-3 with TRBJ2-3; TRBD1 matches at 8 bases. Germline CDR1 is ENHRY and CDR2 is SYGVKD. V shed 8 bases and J 2 bases; nucleotides not matched to a gene: 15. The CDR3 is 17 amino acids. CDR3 protein: CAIAEQGARLYTDTQYF. CDR3 bases: TGTGCCATCGCAGAGCAGGGGGCGCGTCTATACACAGATACGCAGTATTTT.

The V call is TRBV2, the J call TRBJ2-2; TRBD1 agrees at 7 bases. This CDR3 spans 13 amino acids. Germline V lookup: CDR1 SNHLY, CDR2 FYNNEI. Trimming removed 11 bases from V and 5 bases from J; junction bases left unmatched: 8. The CDR3 loop is CAGSTGATGELFF. The DNA of the CDR3 is TGTGCCGGCTCCACAGGGGCAACCGGGGAGCTGTTTTTT.